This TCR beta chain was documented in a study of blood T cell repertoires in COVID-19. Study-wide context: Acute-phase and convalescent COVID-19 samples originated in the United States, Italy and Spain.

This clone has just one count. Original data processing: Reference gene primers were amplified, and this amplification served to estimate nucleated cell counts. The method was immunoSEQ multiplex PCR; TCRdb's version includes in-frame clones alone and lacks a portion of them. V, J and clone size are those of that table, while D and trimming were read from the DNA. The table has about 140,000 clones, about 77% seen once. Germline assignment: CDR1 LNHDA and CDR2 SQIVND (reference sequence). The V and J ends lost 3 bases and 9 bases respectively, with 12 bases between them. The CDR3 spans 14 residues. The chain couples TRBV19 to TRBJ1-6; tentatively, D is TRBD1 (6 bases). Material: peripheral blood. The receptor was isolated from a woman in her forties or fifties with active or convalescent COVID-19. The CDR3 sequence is CASSMGQVGSPLHF. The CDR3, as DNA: TGTGCCAGTAGTATGGGACAAGTAGGTTCACCCCTCCACTTT.